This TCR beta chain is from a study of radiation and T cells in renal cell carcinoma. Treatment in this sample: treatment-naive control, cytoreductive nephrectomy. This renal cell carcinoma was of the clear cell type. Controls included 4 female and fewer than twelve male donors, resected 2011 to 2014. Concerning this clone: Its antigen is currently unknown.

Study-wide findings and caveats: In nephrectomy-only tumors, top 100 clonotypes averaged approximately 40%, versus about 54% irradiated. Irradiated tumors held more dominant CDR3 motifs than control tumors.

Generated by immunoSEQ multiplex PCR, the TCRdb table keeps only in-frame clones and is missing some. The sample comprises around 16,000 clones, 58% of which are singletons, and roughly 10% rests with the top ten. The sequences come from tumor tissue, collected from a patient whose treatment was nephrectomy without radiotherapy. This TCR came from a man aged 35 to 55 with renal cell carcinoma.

This CDR3 reads CASSSKVENPSYNEQFF. The DNA of the CDR3 is TGTGCCAGCAGCTCCAAGGTCGAAAATCCCTCCTACAATGAGCAGTTCTTC. The V call is TRBV5-6, the J call TRBJ2-1; D ambiguous. The V and J ends lost 3 bases and 0 bases respectively, with 16 bases between them. Germline V CDR1 and CDR2: SGHDT, YYEEEE. This CDR3 comprises 17 residues.